This entry lists 10 T cell receptor beta chains sequenced from one sample in a study of T cells in pancreatic ductal adenocarcinoma (dated 2017 in TCRdb). Selected pancreatic ductal adenocarcinoma patients had undergone surgery without neoadjuvant therapy. Library method: the immunoSEQ multiplex PCR assay. In its TCRdb copy, this immuneACCESS table keeps in-frame sequences only and misses some clones. Where compared with another copy, unresolved V genes explain less than half of these, and the others have no known cause. The sample contains more than 85,000 clones, nearly 95% of them found a single time. The ten largest clones add up to about 3% of the sample. Input material: PBMCs. The receptors shown here come from a human donor with pancreatic ductal adenocarcinoma.

The V call is TRBV5-1, the J call TRBJ2-1, with TRBD2 matching over 9 bases. Germline trimming cut 1 base from V and 0 bases from J; bases unmatched to any gene: 8. CDR3 length: 18 amino acids. The germline gives CDR1 SGHRS, CDR2 YFSETQ. CDR3 bases: TGCGCCAGCAGCTTGTTGCCTAGCGGGGCAAGCTCCTACAATGAGCAGTTCTTC. Its translation is CASSLLPSGASSYNEQFF.

This chain connects TRBV28 to TRBJ2-7; 9 bases agree with TRBD2. This CDR3 has 15 residues. V dropped 4 bases and J dropped 0; count of bases not matched to a gene: 4. Germline V lookup: CDR1 MDHEN, CDR2 SYDVKM. CDR3 protein: CASSSAGLASYEQYF. Here the CDR3 DNA reads TGTGCCAGCAGTTCCGCGGGACTAGCCTCCTACGAGCAGTACTTC.

This clone was found once. The chain joins TRBV10-3 to TRBJ2-4; weak D call: TRBD2 (7 bases). CDR1 is ENHRY, CDR2 SYGVKD, per germline. V was clipped by 4 bases and J by 3 bases, with 13 bases between them. The CDR3 has 15 amino acids. CDR3 DNA sequence: TGTGCCATCAGTGTCGGGGGGCTTAACAAAAACATTCAGTACTTC. Translated: CAISVGGLNKNIQYF.

V and J are TRBV29-1 and TRBJ2-7; 7 bases fit TRBD2. CDR1 SQVTM and CDR2 ANQGSEA come from the germline V gene. Germline trimming cut 4 bases from V and 2 bases from J; bases unmatched to any gene: 20. The CDR3 consists of 18 residues. The CDR3 protein is CSVVWAWTTSSGTYEQYF. The CDR3 DNA is TGCAGCGTTGTCTGGGCGTGGACTACCTCTAGCGGAACCTACGAGCAGTACTTC.

V gene TRBV18 combines with J gene TRBJ1-3; 7 nucleotides match TRBD1. CDR1 KGHSH and CDR2 LQKENI come from the germline V gene. The J segment lost 4 bases and the V segment lost 5 bases, leaving 11 bases of the junction unmatched. The CDR3 is made up of 16 amino acids. CDR3 DNA: TGTGCCAGCTCATCGGGATACAGGGGTGGAGGAAACACCATATATTTT. It is translated as CASSSGYRGGGNTIYF.

The rearrangement links TRBV29-1 to TRBJ2-1; TRBD2 matches at 12 bases. This CDR3 spans 15 amino acids. With V trimmed by 2 bases and J by 3 bases, 2 bases remained unmatched. Germline V gene sequence: CDR1 SQVTM, CDR2 ANQGSEA. CDR3 protein: CSVERTSGIYNEQFF. DNA for the CDR3: TGCAGCGTTGAAAGGACTAGCGGGATCTACAATGAGCAGTTCTTC.

This clone was seen a single time. The chain uses TRBV29-1 and TRBJ2-1; TRBD2 matches at 11 bases. Germline trimming cut 1 base from V and 8 bases from J; bases unmatched to any gene: 10. Looked up from germline, CDR1 is SQVTM and CDR2 is ANQGSEA. This CDR3 has 16 residues. The CDR3 region has the DNA TGCAGCGTTGAAGGGCTAGCGGGAGGCCCAAGCGATGAGCAGTTCTTC. Translation: CSVEGLAGGPSDEQFF.

This clone showed up just once. The chain uses TRBV18 and TRBJ1-4; TRBD1 aligns across 7 bases. Germline V gene sequence: CDR1 KGHSH, CDR2 LQKENI. CDR3 size: 15 residues. Germline trimming cut 0 bases from V and 4 bases from J; bases unmatched to any gene: 2. The CDR3 protein is CASSPPGQDNEKLFF. The CDR3, as DNA: TGTGCCAGCTCACCACCTGGACAGGATAATGAAAAACTGTTTTTT.

J is TRBJ2-4 and V is TRBV5-8; a possible D gene is TRBD2 (5 bases). The germline V gene encodes CDR1 SGHTS and CDR2 YDEGEE. CDR3 length equals 16 residues. Trimming removed 1 base from V and 6 bases from J, with 17 bases in between. The CDR3 DNA reads TGTGCCAGCAGCTTGCTTTGGGTTAGCGTGGGAAACATTCAGTACTTC. Its protein product is CASSLLWVSVGNIQYF. Full variable domain (remainder filled in from reference TRBV5-8 and TRBJ2-4): EAGVTQSPTHLIKTRGQQATLRCSPISGHTSVYWYQQALGLGLQFLLWYDEGEERNRGNFPPRFSGRQFPNYSSELNVNALELEDSALYLCASSLLWVSVGNIQYFGAGTRLSVL.

CDR3 protein: CASSVGAGGREQYF. The CDR3 DNA is TGTGCCAGCAGCGTAGGGGCGGGAGGACGGGAGCAGTACTTC. The chain carries TRBV9 and TRBJ2-7; 8 bases agree with TRBD2. CDR3 length: 14 residues. Unmatched junction bases numbered 6, after V lost 0 bases and J lost 7 bases. Germline V lookup: CDR1 SGDLS, CDR2 YYNGEE.